This T cell receptor (beta chain) is from a study of human CD8 memory T cell subsets. Overall study findings and caveats: Stem-like memory T cells and precursor exhausted T cells both came out with similarly high diversity, but effector memory cells did not. Only a minimal degree of mutual overlap characterized stem-like memory and precursor exhausted T cell repertoires. Beta chains alone were the T cell receptor chains sequenced in the study.

UMI-labeled 5' RACE was the method by which TCR beta libraries were made. In the study's own analysis: Per TCR beta library, functional CDR3 beta clonotypes numbered roughly 2,800 to 20,000. After re-calling the 5' RACE reads, TCRdb lists one entry per CDR3 protein, DNA absent. The V and J calls, along with clone size, are taken from TCRdb and not from the paper's own processing. Across about 9,200 distinct CDR3 sequences, the top ten clones capture about 20% of the sample. Of note for this clonotype: Antigen specificity is unknown.

The CDR3 consists of 14 residues. The germline V gene has CDR1 SGHVS and CDR2 FNYEAQ. The sequence was collected from a human donor in good health. The sequenced sample consisted of CD8+ stem-like memory T cells (TSCM and TCM) sorted from PBMCs. Subset noted: stem-like memory CD8 T cells (TSTEM), CCR7+ PD-1- TIGIT-. The rearrangement links TRBV7-6 to TRBJ2-7; TCRdb's D gene call, TRBD1, goes unchecked for lack of DNA. CDR3 loop: CASSAQGSSYEQYF.